The 16 T cell receptor beta chains below all came from one sample that was sequenced in a study of HIV-infected patients and healthy controls. TCRdb called the 5' RACE reads again in MiXCR, with one record for every CDR3 protein. The sample carries tens of thousands of distinct CDR3 sequences, about 16% recorded once. The material sequenced was CD4+ T cells from blood. Receptors originate from a human donor in good health.

Here the CDR3 reads CASSLRAGEDTQYF. The CDR3 nucleotides read TGTGCCAGCTCACTGAGGGCGGGGGAAGATACGCAGTATTTT. The genes are TRBV18 and TRBJ2-3; the match to TRBD2 covers 7 bases. The V and J ends lost 4 bases and 5 bases, in that order; junction bases with no gene match: 6. CDR1 and CDR2 from the germline V gene are KGHSH and LQKENI. The CDR3 loop spans 14 amino acids.

This clonotype was seen only once. The gene calls are TRBV14 and TRBJ2-3, with D possibly matching TRBD2 (6 bases). CDR1 SGHDN and CDR2 FVKESK come from the germline V gene. The CDR3 is 16 residues long. Trimming removed 3 bases at V and 3 bases at J, with 16 bases between. This chain's CDR3 is CASSQISGPSTDTQYF. CDR3 in DNA: TGTGCCAGCAGCCAGATTAGCGGACCCTCGACAGATACGCAGTATTTT.

This clonotype was counted ten times or more. V gene TRBV12-3 or TRBV12-4 combines with J gene TRBJ2-3; TRBD1 is a possible D gene (5 bases). The CDR3 loop spans 15 amino acids. Trimming removed 3 bases from V and 1 base from J, with 11 bases in between. For the CDR3, the DNA is TGTGCCAGCAGTTTTCGTAGGGGCGGCACAGATACGCAGTATTTT. It encodes CASSFRRGGTDTQYF.

V is TRBV5-1 and J is TRBJ2-3; D call uncertain. Germline assignment: CDR1 SGHRS and CDR2 YFSETQ. Trimming removed 4 bases at V and 6 bases at J, with 12 bases between. This CDR3 has 13 amino acids. The CDR3 sequence is CASSPLKTDTQYF. The DNA for the CDR3 is TGCGCCAGCAGCCCACTCAAGACCGATACGCAGTATTTT.

Regarding this clonotype: This may stem from a read error, because a much larger clone lies one nucleotide away. The chain has TRBV25-1 and TRBJ2-5; D uncertain. Per the germline V gene, CDR1 is MGHDK and CDR2 is SYGVNS. The V end lost 4 bases, the J end lost 0 bases, and 15 bases lay between the germline ends. CDR3 length: 16 residues. The CDR3 DNA reads as TGTGCCAGCAGTGTAGGCAGTCTGCCGTACCAAGAGACCCAGTACTTC. Protein: CASSVGSLPYQETQYF. The complete variable domain, with remaining parts taken from reference TRBV25-1 and TRBJ2-5, reads EADIYQTPRYLVIGTGKKITLECSQTMGHDKMYWYQQDPGMELHLIHYSYGVNSTEKGDLSSESTVSRIRTEHFPLTLESARPSHTSQYLCASSVGSLPYQETQYFGPGTRLLVL.

This chain uses TRBV7-2 with TRBJ2-4, with TRBD1 matching over 10 bases. Trimming cost V 1 base and J 4 bases; bases outside gene matches: 4. This CDR3 has 16 amino acids. Germline loops: CDR1 SGHTA, CDR2 FQGNSA. CDR3: CASSLGGTGVKNIQYF. The CDR3 DNA follows: TGTGCCAGCAGCTTAGGAGGGACAGGGGTGAAAAACATTCAGTACTTC.

This clonotype was seen repeatedly, ten times or more. The rearrangement uses TRBV29-1 and TRBJ2-3; 16 bases match TRBD2. The CDR3 runs 18 residues. Germline-derived CDR1 and CDR2 are SQVTM and ANQGSEA. The junction had 11 bases not matched to a gene; V was cut back by 4 bases and J by 4 bases. In DNA form, the CDR3 reads TGCAGCGTTGGGGGGACTAGCGGGAGGGCCGTTATTGCAGATACGCAGTATTTT. As protein: CSVGGTSGRAVIADTQYF.

This clonotype was seen ten or more times. The rearrangement joins TRBV4-2 to TRBJ1-1; D remains unclear. This CDR3 is built from 15 residues. V was pared by 0 bases and J by 4 bases, with 12 bases between. CDR1 LGHNA and CDR2 YNFKEQ come from the germline V gene. The CDR3 spells CASSQEGRPGTEAFF. CDR3 bases: TGTGCCAGCAGCCAAGAAGGCCGGCCGGGCACTGAAGCTTTCTTT.

The CDR3 coding sequence is TGTGCCAGCAGTGGGTGGCCGAACTACGAGCAGTACTTC. Translation: CASSGWPNYEQYF. The V gene is TRBV6-1, the J gene TRBJ2-7; D uncertain. CDR3 size: 13 residues. The ends were cut back, 4 bases at V and 3 bases at J, with 10 bases in the middle. Germline CDR1 MNHNS, CDR2 SASEGT.

Ten or more counts support this clonotype. This sequence joins TRBV20-1 and TRBJ2-3; D may be TRBD1 (5 bases). Germline values: CDR1 DFQATT, CDR2 SNEGSKA (reference sequence). CDR3 size: 13 residues. V was clipped by 4 bases and J by 2 bases, with 10 bases between them. The chain's CDR3 is CSAKNRITDTQYF. Written as DNA, the CDR3 is TGCAGTGCTAAAAACAGGATCACAGATACGCAGTATTTT.

V is TRBV6-6 and J is TRBJ1-5; D perhaps matches TRBD1 (5 bases). V gave up 7 bases and J gave up 6 bases, with 16 bases separating them. Germline CDR1 and CDR2: MNHNY and SVGAGI (reference sequence). This CDR3 has 14 amino acids. As DNA, the CDR3 is TGTGCCAGCATCTTCGGGGCGGGAGGTCAGCCCCAGCATTTT. It is translated as CASIFGAGGQPQHF.

The chain employs TRBV15 and TRBJ2-1, with 8 nucleotides matching TRBD2. Germline trimming cut 0 bases from V and 0 bases from J; bases unmatched to any gene: 10. In germline, CDR1 is LNHNV, CDR2 YYDKDF (reference sequence). The CDR3 extends over 19 amino acids. CDR3 sequence: CATSRDIGGGPTSYNEQFF. For the CDR3, the DNA is TGTGCCACCAGCAGAGATATAGGCGGGGGGCCAACCTCCTACAATGAGCAGTTCTTC.

The chain carries TRBV12-3 or TRBV12-4 and TRBJ1-5; D is perhaps TRBD1 (5 bases). CDR3 length equals 18 residues. Deletions cut 6 bases from V and 1 base from J, with 22 bases between. Here the CDR3 reads CASSTRQITSSSNQPQHF. CDR3 DNA: TGTGCCAGCAGCACCCGACAGATAACCTCCTCAAGCAATCAGCCCCAGCATTTT.

This clonotype was recorded a few times. J is TRBJ1-1 and V is TRBV27; D possibly corresponds to TRBD1 (6 bases). CDR1 and CDR2 from the germline V gene are MNHEY and SMNVEV (reference sequence). The CDR3 is made up of 13 amino acids. The germline V and J ends were trimmed by 5 bases and 5 bases, with 12 bases remaining between them. CDR3 residues: CASSLQGLTEAFF. In nucleotides, the CDR3 is TGTGCCAGCAGTCTACAGGGTTTGACTGAAGCTTTCTTT.

This clonotype was detected ten times or more. The chain is built from TRBV12-3 or TRBV12-4 and TRBJ1-1; tentative D call: TRBD1 (5 bases). Trimming took 4 bases from V and 10 from J, leaving 13 bases between them. The CDR3 is made up of 12 amino acids. The CDR3 region is CASSSPGRSAFF. As DNA, the CDR3 is TGTGCCAGCAGTTCCCCGGGGCGGTCAGCTTTCTTT.

CDR3 in amino acids: CATSDFKQGGNEQFF. The CDR3 region has the DNA TGTGCCACCAGTGATTTTAAACAGGGCGGCAATGAGCAGTTCTTC. V is TRBV24-1 and J is TRBJ2-1; tentative D call: TRBD1 (6 bases). Germline CDR1 reads KGHDR; CDR2 reads SFDVKD. This CDR3 is 15 amino acids long. Trimming removed 1 base from V and 6 bases from J, with 12 bases in between.